This record covers a single T cell receptor (beta chain). Using immunoSEQ multiplex PCR, the repertoire was profiled, and TCRdb retains in-frame clones only, with some absent. The data hold approximately 15,000 clones, with roughly 84% observed a single time. This sample is part of a study of technical replicates of blood from a few donors. Germline V gene lookup returns CDR1 LNHDA and CDR2 SQIVND (reference sequence). There are 17 residues in the CDR3. Trimming at V came to 10 bases and at J to 3 bases, leaving 15 bases not matched to a gene. The receptor was isolated from a human donor in good health. This chain joins TRBV19 and TRBJ2-1; 10 positions agree with TRBD1. The sample consisted of PBMCs. CDR3 DNA: TGTGCCACCCGGGACAGGGGTGGATTAGCGGTCTACAATGAGCAGTTCTTC. This translates into CATRDRGGLAVYNEQFF.